The next 25 T cell receptor beta chains were all read from a single sample in a study of blood T cell repertoires in COVID-19. Using immunoSEQ multiplex PCR, the repertoire was profiled, and TCRdb retains in-frame clones only, with some absent. The table has approximately 200,000 clones, approximately 78% seen once; the top ten hold 12%. Sequenced input: peripheral blood. All receptors come from a woman older than 75 with COVID-19, enrolled during active disease.

The genes are TRBV7-9 and TRBJ2-1; 10 bases agree with TRBD2. With V trimmed by 2 bases and J by 9 bases, 7 bases remained unmatched. Germline assignment: CDR1 SEHNR and CDR2 FQNEAQ (reference sequence). The CDR3 sequence is 15 residues long. CDR3: CASSLRASGSGEQFF. The CDR3 nucleotides are TGTGCCAGCAGCTTAAGAGCTAGCGGGAGTGGTGAGCAGTTCTTC.

The V and J genes are TRBV9 and TRBJ2-3; 8 bases line up with TRBD2. Germline V gene sequence: CDR1 SGDLS, CDR2 YYNGEE. The CDR3 length is 16 residues. The trim removed 0 bases at V and 6 bases at J, leaving 9 bases unmatched. The CDR3 here is CASSVGDGRARDTQYF. CDR3 nucleotide sequence: TGTGCCAGCAGCGTAGGTGACGGGAGGGCAAGGGATACGCAGTATTTT.

This rearrangement joins TRBV5-1 to TRBJ2-2; D may be TRBD1 (6 bases). There are 15 residues in the CDR3. The V gene lost 2 bases and the J gene lost 4 bases, with 12 bases spanning the gap. Germline V gene data show CDR1 as SGHRS and CDR2 as YFSETQ. The CDR3 DNA reads TGCGCCAGCAGCTTAGAAGGGGGTTTCACCGGGGAGCTGTTTTTT. Encoded protein: CASSLEGGFTGELFF.

The rearrangement uses TRBV15 and TRBJ2-5; TRBD2 is a possible D gene (6 bases). Germline-derived CDR1 and CDR2 are LNHNV and YYDKDF (reference sequence). The CDR3 covers 17 residues. Trimming took off 2 bases at V and 5 bases at J, with 21 bases between the two ends. CDR3 sequence reads: CATSRTPLARSGETQYF. CDR3 in DNA: TGTGCCACCAGCAGAACGCCCCTGGCGAGGAGCGGGGAGACCCAGTACTTC.

This chain connects TRBV4-1 to TRBJ2-2, with TRBD1 matching over 12 bases. Looked up from germline, CDR1 is MGHRA and CDR2 is YSYEKL. V lost 5 bases and J lost 5; bases outside the gene matches: 3. The CDR3 length is 15 residues. The CDR3 is CASSGTGGRTGELFF. The DNA of the CDR3 is TGCGCCAGCAGCGGGACAGGGGGCCGAACCGGGGAGCTGTTTTTT.

The rearrangement links TRBV6-8 to TRBJ2-3, with 8 bases identical to TRBD1. Trimming cost V 7 bases and J 0 bases; bases outside gene matches: 6. This CDR3 spans 15 amino acids. The germline CDR1 and CDR2 sequences are MNHGY and SAAAGT. The CDR3: CASTWTGRSTDTQYF. CDR3 nucleotides: TGTGCCAGCACCTGGACAGGGCGCAGCACAGATACGCAGTATTTT.

The V call is TRBV7-9, the J call TRBJ1-2; TRBD1 agrees at 9 bases. This CDR3 is built from 14 residues. The germline V gene encodes CDR1 SEHNR and CDR2 FQNEAQ (reference sequence). The trim removed 5 bases at V and 6 bases at J, leaving 7 bases unmatched. CDR3 sequence (DNA): TGTGCCAGCAGCCCTTTGGACAGGGGAAATGGCTACACCTTC. The encoded protein is CASSPLDRGNGYTF.

The chain links TRBV5-6 to TRBJ1-2; possible D gene TRBD1, 5 bases. The germline V and J ends were trimmed by 2 bases and 6 bases, with 11 bases remaining between them. CDR1 is SGHDT, CDR2 YYEEEE, per germline. CDR3 length: 13 amino acids. The CDR3 region is CASSFGQGDGYTF. The CDR3 DNA reads TGTGCCAGCAGCTTTGGTCAGGGCGATGGCTACACCTTC.

The gene calls are TRBV7-3 and TRBJ2-3, with D possibly TRBD2 on 6 matching bases. V lost 5 bases, J lost 1 base, and 16 bases lay in between. The CDR3 is 16 amino acids. Per germline, CDR1 SGHTA and CDR2 FQGTGA. The CDR3 here is CASSPSRPGGTDTQYF. The CDR3 nucleotides are TGTGCCAGCAGCCCCTCCCGGCCGGGGGGCACAGATACGCAGTATTTT.

This clone showed up just a few times. The rearrangement links TRBV9 to TRBJ2-3; TRBD1 agrees at 7 bases. Per germline, CDR1 SGDLS and CDR2 YYNGEE. The CDR3 runs 15 residues. With V trimmed by 1 base and J by 2 bases, 4 bases remained unmatched. CDR3 amino acids: CASSVQGVLTDTQYF. Here the CDR3 DNA reads TGTGCCAGCAGCGTACAGGGGGTTCTCACAGATACGCAGTATTTT.

The chain carries TRBV11-2 and TRBJ2-2, with 7 bases identical to TRBD2. V trimming: 2 bases; J trimming: 4 bases; junction bases outside the gene matches: 4. This CDR3 contains 15 residues. Germline V gene data show CDR1 as SGHAT and CDR2 as FQNNGV. The CDR3: CASSLSGVGTGELFF. Written as DNA, the CDR3 is TGTGCCAGCAGCTTAAGCGGGGTGGGCACCGGGGAGCTGTTTTTT.

CDR3 in amino acids: CASSLWGLNEQYF. In DNA, the CDR3 is TGCGCCAGCAGCTTGTGGGGGCTGAACGAGCAGTACTTC. The V gene is TRBV5-1, the J gene TRBJ2-7; a weak D match, TRBD1 (6 bases). The germline CDR1 and CDR2 sequences are SGHRS and YFSETQ. Trimming took off 1 base at V and 5 bases at J, with 10 bases between the two ends. The CDR3 covers 13 residues.

The chain links TRBV5-1 to TRBJ2-5, with D possibly TRBD2 on 6 matching bases. CDR1 SGHRS and CDR2 YFSETQ come from the germline V gene. The ends were cut back, 3 bases at V and 1 base at J, with 7 bases in the middle. The CDR3 has 13 amino acids. This chain's CDR3 is CASSWDFQETQYF. The CDR3 nucleotides read TGCGCCAGCAGCTGGGACTTCCAAGAGACCCAGTACTTC.

The gene calls are TRBV6-1 and TRBJ1-2, with a tentative D call TRBD1 (6 bases). This CDR3 spans 15 amino acids. The ends were cut back, 0 bases at V and 3 bases at J, with 11 bases in the middle. CDR1 and CDR2 (germline): MNHNS, SASEGT. The CDR3 sequence: CASSEASGQHYGYTF. In nucleotides, the CDR3 is TGTGCCAGCAGTGAAGCCTCCGGACAGCACTATGGCTACACCTTC.

The chain uses TRBV30 and TRBJ2-1; TRBD2 is a possible D gene (6 bases). This CDR3 is built from 13 residues. Germline CDR1 GTSNPN, CDR2 SVGIG (reference sequence). The germline V and J ends were trimmed by 4 bases and 4 bases, with 11 bases remaining between them. CDR3 loop: CAWTGTPYNEQFF. CDR3 DNA sequence: TGTGCCTGGACAGGGACTCCGTACAATGAGCAGTTCTTC.

In this sample, this clone turned up a few times. This specimen includes other DNA sequences encoding the same CDR3. V and J are TRBV19 and TRBJ2-1, with 9 positions matching TRBD1. Germline V gene lookup returns CDR1 LNHDA and CDR2 SQIVND (reference sequence). V dropped 3 bases and J dropped 4; count of bases not matched to a gene: 4. The CDR3 spans 15 residues. The CDR3 bases are TGTGCCAGTAGTATCACCGGGACAGGGTACAATGAGCAGTTCTTC. This codes for CASSITGTGYNEQFF.

The V gene is TRBV24-1, the J gene TRBJ2-1, with a possible D match to TRBD2 (6 bases). Germline CDR1 and CDR2: KGHDR and SFDVKD. This CDR3 region has 16 residues. The germline V and J ends were trimmed by 5 bases and 0 bases, with 13 bases remaining between them. In DNA, the CDR3 is TGTGCCACCAGTGGGCCGGGACTCATCTCCTACAATGAGCAGTTCTTC. Residues: CATSGPGLISYNEQFF.

The chain carries TRBV10-3 and TRBJ1-2; 9 bases fit TRBD1. V trimming: 6 bases; J trimming: 4 bases; junction bases outside the gene matches: 6. In germline, CDR1 is ENHRY, CDR2 SYGVKD. The CDR3 covers 14 residues. The CDR3 sequence: CAISKTGGGYGYTF. The CDR3 DNA follows: TGTGCCATCAGCAAGACAGGGGGAGGCTATGGCTACACCTTC.

Only one count was recorded for this clone. The chain employs TRBV2 and TRBJ2-1, with 14 bases lining up with TRBD2. Germline-derived CDR1 and CDR2 are SNHLY and FYNNEI. Trimming at V came to 6 bases and at J to 5 bases, leaving 6 bases not matched to a gene. The CDR3 contains 16 residues. In nucleotides, the CDR3 is TGTGCCAGCAGAGGGACTAGCGGGAGTTCCCACAATGAGCAGTTCTTC. Amino acid sequence: CASRGTSGSSHNEQFF.

The chain combines TRBV14 with TRBJ2-7; tentatively, D is TRBD1 (6 bases). The length of the CDR3 is 12 residues. The V gene's germline CDR1 is SGHDN and CDR2 FVKESK. Trimming took 0 bases from V and 6 from J, leaving 6 bases between them. CDR3 sequence (DNA): TGTGCCAGCAGCCAAGAAGGGGGCGAGCAGTACTTC. Protein: CASSQEGGEQYF.

This clone appeared once. One end of the junction varies from germline; a read error may be responsible. The V and J genes are TRBV6-1 and TRBJ1-4; D is undetermined. Germline V CDR1 and CDR2: MNHNS, SASEGT. There are 14 residues in the CDR3. As DNA, the CDR3 is TGTGCCAGCACTGAAAGTAGATCTAATGAAAAACTGTTTTTT. Amino acids: CASTESRSNEKLFF.

The gene calls are TRBV30 and TRBJ1-3; maybe TRBD1 (5 bases). Trimming took off 0 bases at V and 0 bases at J, with 15 bases between the two ends. Germline CDR1 is GTSNPN and CDR2 is SVGIG (reference sequence). The CDR3 sequence is 17 residues long. In DNA, the CDR3 is TGTGCCTGGAGTGTACGGGGGTCGATCAGCTCTGGAAACACCATATATTTT. Its translation is CAWSVRGSISSGNTIYF.

V is TRBV15 and J is TRBJ2-7, with D maybe TRBD1 (7 bases). Germline V CDR1 and CDR2: LNHNV, YYDKDF (reference sequence). V lost 0 bases, J lost 2 bases, and 17 bases lay in between. This CDR3 has 17 residues. The chain's CDR3 is CATSRDRGRGLPYEQYF. The CDR3 DNA follows: TGTGCCACCAGCAGAGATAGGGGGCGGGGTCTCCCCTACGAGCAGTACTTC.

This sequence joins TRBV3-1 (or the pseudogene TRBV3-2) and TRBJ1-2, with TRBD1 matching 7 bases. The CDR3 has 13 residues. Germline V gives CDR1 LGHDT, CDR2 YNNKEL (reference sequence). With 2 bases clipped from V and 6 bases from J, the junction kept 3 bases outside the gene matches. The CDR3 DNA reads as TGTGCCAGCAGCCAAACAGGGGTGCATGGCTACACCTTC. Its translation: CASSQTGVHGYTF.

V and J are TRBV7-2 and TRBJ1-2; possible D gene TRBD1, 6 bases. Per the germline V gene, CDR1 is SGHTA and CDR2 is FQGNSA. The CDR3 is 15 amino acids. The V end was cut by 3 bases, the J end by 4 bases, with 15 bases between. The CDR3 is CASSLRRQGSYGYTF. The CDR3, as DNA: TGTGCCAGCAGCTTGAGGAGGCAGGGGTCCTATGGCTACACCTTC.